What follows is one TCR beta chain and its context. The data belong to a study of patients and donors after allogeneic stem cell transplantation. Germline loops: CDR1 SGHRS, CDR2 YFSETQ. Trimming at V came to 6 bases and at J to 4 bases, leaving 8 bases not matched to a gene. The CDR3 length is 14 residues. TCRdb reprocessed the RT-PCR reads with MiXCR, giving one entry per CDR3 protein. The sample yields approximately 170,000 distinct CDR3 sequences, 24% seen once. The source is a human donor who was either an allogeneic HSCT recipient or a stem cell or donor lymphocyte infusion donor (not recorded which). It is not recorded whose cells these are; they may come from a transplant donor. Sequencing was carried out using blood, either unsorted or a sorted T cell fraction (not recorded which). The rearrangement joins TRBV5-1 to TRBJ2-3; TRBD2 matches 7 bases. CDR3 protein: CASKLSGMADTQYF. CDR3 sequence (DNA): TGCGCCAGCAAGCTCAGCGGGATGGCAGATACGCAGTATTTT.